These T cell receptor beta chains were read from a single sample in a study of beta chain features in type 1 diabetes. Repertoires were generated with immunoSEQ multiplex PCR, while TCRdb's copy carries only in-frame clones and drops some. The sample records about 900,000 clones, 15% to 20% being singletons. Sequenced: naive CD4+ T cells from blood. Receptors originate from a woman younger than 30 in good health. Both conserved end residues are part of each CDR3. A D gene is named only where the DNA matches it firmly. Only some rows state a clone size, as once, few, many or a class for expanded clones.

v_gene	d_gene	abundance	j_gene	CDR3aa	CDR3nt
TRBV5-1	TRBD2	few	TRBJ2-1	CASGRLAGGGYNEQFF	TGCGCCAGCGGACGACTAGCGGGCGGAGGGTACAATGAGCAGTTCTTC
TRBV23-1	.	many	TRBJ2-3	CASSQSGDTQYF	TGCGCCAGCAGTCAATCTGGCGATACGCAGTATTTT
TRBV11-3	.	.	TRBJ2-5	CASSFGQQETQYF	TGTGCCAGCAGCTTCGGCCAGCAAGAGACCCAGTACTTC
TRBV7-8	.	.	TRBJ2-3	CASSSGTTTDTQYF	TGTGCCAGCAGCTCCGGGACCACAACAGATACGCAGTATTTT
TRBV18	.	.	TRBJ2-1	CASSQSPATRFLNEQFF	TGTGCCAGCTCTCAATCACCCGCGACTAGATTCCTGAATGAGCAGTTCTTC
TRBV19	.	.	TRBJ2-4	CASSNTGLAKNIQYF	TGTGCCAGTAGTAACACAGGGCTAGCCAAAAACATTCAGTACTTC
TRBV4-3	.	few	TRBJ2-1	CASSQVGRGSRNEQFF	TGCGCCAGCAGCCAAGTCGGTAGGGGTTCACGCAATGAGCAGTTCTTC
TRBV28	.	.	TRBJ2-7	CASSPPGQSYEQYF	TGTGCCAGCAGTCCACCCGGGCAGTCCTACGAGCAGTACTTC
TRBV7-2	TRBD2	.	TRBJ2-3	CASSSRTSGRNTDTQYF	TGTGCCAGCAGCTCCCGGACTAGCGGGAGAAACACAGATACGCAGTATTTT
TRBV5-4	.	.	TRBJ2-7	CASSATLADSYEQYF	TGTGCCAGCAGCGCAACCTTAGCGGACTCCTACGAGCAGTACTTC
TRBV7-2	TRBD2	.	TRBJ2-1	CASSLRGSGGYNEQFF	TGTGCCAGCAGCTTACGAGGTAGCGGGGGCTACAATGAGCAGTTCTTC
TRBV10-3	.	.	TRBJ2-7	CAISGSSYEQYF	TGTGCCATCTCCGGGAGCTCCTACGAGCAGTACTTC
TRBV6-1	.	few	TRBJ2-5	CASSEADERWETQYF	TGTGCCAGCAGTGAAGCGGACGAGAGGTGGGAGACCCAGTACTTC
TRBV6-5	TRBD1	few	TRBJ1-5	CASRPGTGSNQPQHF	TGTGCCAGCAGACCCGGGACAGGGTCCAATCAGCCCCAGCATTTT
TRBV28	.	few	TRBJ2-2	CASRWGSGITGELFF	TGTGCCAGCAGATGGGGTAGCGGCATCACCGGGGAGCTGTTTTTT
TRBV29-1	.	.	TRBJ2-5	CSVEDFLGPRIDQETQYF	TGCAGCGTTGAAGATTTCTTGGGGCCCCGTATAGACCAAGAGACCCAGTACTTC
TRBV28	TRBD2	.	TRBJ2-7	CASRPSGGVDYEQYF	TGTGCCAGCAGACCCAGCGGGGGGGTAGATTACGAGCAGTACTTC
TRBV11-2	.	few	TRBJ1-2	CASTNGGFGGYTF	TGTGCCAGCACCAATGGGGGTTTTGGTGGCTACACCTTC
TRBV7-2	TRBD2	few	TRBJ2-3	CASSLLGLAGADTQYF	TGTGCCAGCAGCTTATTAGGACTAGCGGGGGCAGATACGCAGTATTTT
TRBV29-1	TRBD1	few	TRBJ1-1	CSAEGQRNTEAFF	TGCAGCGCCGAGGGACAGAGGAACACTGAAGCTTTCTTT
TRBV7-9	.	few	TRBJ2-1	CASSTTAHGRNEQFF	TGTGCCAGCAGCACTACGGCTCATGGGAGGAATGAGCAGTTCTTC
TRBV4-3	.	few	TRBJ2-1	CASSQGGGLSYNEQFF	TGCGCCAGCAGCCAAGGAGGGGGGCTCTCCTACAATGAGCAGTTCTTC
TRBV5-1	.	few	TRBJ2-1	CASSWGQASYNEQFF	TGCGCCAGCAGCTGGGGGCAGGCCTCCTACAATGAGCAGTTCTTC
TRBV19	.	.	TRBJ1-5	CASTLSSSGQPQHF	TGTGCCAGTACCCTGTCAAGCTCTGGGCAGCCCCAGCATTTT
TRBV6-5	.	.	TRBJ2-3	CASSSDADTQYF	TGTGCCAGCAGTTCGGACGCAGATACGCAGTATTTT
TRBV14	.	.	TRBJ2-2	CASSQGGDSLSAGELFF	TGTGCCAGCAGCCAAGGGGGGGACAGCCTCTCGGCCGGGGAGCTGTTTTTT
TRBV25-1	.	.	TRBJ2-7	CASSESWGEQYF	TGTGCCAGCAGTGAAAGTTGGGGCGAGCAGTACTTC
TRBV7-2	.	.	TRBJ1-6	CASSLGFLDSPLHF	TGTGCCAGCAGCTTGGGGTTTCTGGATTCACCCCTCCACTTT